Following are 5 T cell receptor beta chains from one sample sequenced in a study of CD8+ T cells in alopecia areata (dated by TCRdb to the late 2010s). Libraries were prepared through the immunoSEQ multiplex PCR assay. RNA was extracted from all samples and reverse transcribed into cDNA as template for TCR sequencing. This immuneACCESS table, as held by TCRdb, lists in-frame sequences with V and J called but not all clones. Of the missing ones, under half trace to an unresolved V gene in checked studies; the others have no known cause. The table notes around 100,000 clones here, none of them singletons. The leading ten clones occupy around 20% of the sample. Sequencing was performed on lesional skin. The receptors come from a C3H/HeJ mouse with alopecia areata. The MHC haplotype carried by mice of this strain is H2-k.

Concerning this clone: Gene names are the mouse ones. The read comes to an end 4 residues before the CDR3 does, leaving the germline J gene to fill in the end. V gene TRBV13-1 combines with J gene TRBJ2-4; TRBD2 might be the D (5 bases). The germline V gene encodes CDR1 NSHNY and CDR2 SYGAGN. CDR3 length: 14 amino acids. The germline V and J ends were trimmed by 0 bases and 0 bases, with 5 bases remaining between them. The DNA read from the CDR3 is TGTGCCAGCAGTGATGACTGGAGTCAAAAC. This codes for CASSDDWSQN. The full-length CDR3 reads as CASSDDWSQNTLYF.

Details on this clone: The gene names here belong to mouse. The read ends 4 residues shy of where the CDR3 ends; the end is completed using the germline J gene. J is TRBJ1-4 and V is TRBV19; D is possibly TRBD1 (5 bases). V shed 0 bases and J shed 3 bases, with 9 bases lying between them. The CDR3 is 15 residues long. CDR1 is FNHDT and CDR2 is SITEND in the germline V gene (reference sequence). The DNA read from the CDR3 is TGTGCCAGCAGTATAGCTCCGGACACCAACGAA. Protein product: CASSIAPDTNE. The CDR3 reads in full as CASSIAPDTNERLFF.

Details on this clone: The gene names here belong to mouse. The read gets to within 4 residues of the CDR3 end, and the germline J gene fills in the rest. The chain has TRBV13-1 and TRBJ1-1, with D perhaps matching TRBD1 (6 bases). Per the germline V gene, CDR1 is NSHNY and CDR2 is SYGAGN. The CDR3 contains 13 residues. The sequenced part of the CDR3 DNA is TGTGCCAGCAGTGATCCCAGGGGAACA. This encodes CASSDPRGT. The whole CDR3 sequence reads CASSDPRGTEVFF.

For this clone: Gene names refer to mouse genes. From the germline J gene comes the end of the CDR3, since the read stops 4 residues before it. This chain joins TRBV13-3 and TRBJ2-7; possible D gene TRBD1, 6 bases. CDR1 is NNHDY, CDR2 SYVADS, per germline. The V end lost 6 bases, the J end lost 3 bases, and 10 bases lay between the germline ends. The CDR3 length is 12 residues. Incomplete CDR3 DNA: TGTGCCAGCACCCCAGGGGACTAT. Translated, it gives CASTPGDY. The CDR3 in full is CASTPGDYEQYF.

This clone was detected a few times. Mouse germline and gene names are used. The observed sequence ends 4 residues before the CDR3 terminus, with the missing tail filled in from the germline J gene. The chain links TRBV13-1 to TRBJ2-3, with TRBD2 identical over 10 bases. Germline CDR1 reads NSHNY; CDR2 reads SYGAGN. CDR3 length: 17 amino acids. V gave up 2 bases and J gave up 0 bases; unmatched junction bases: 6. The CDR3 is CASSERTGGTSAETLYF. The sequenced part of the CDR3 DNA is TGTGCCAGCAGTGAGAGGACTGGGGGAACTAGTGCAGAA.